This T cell receptor beta chain originates from a study of T cell responses to AZD1222 COVID-19 vaccine. Findings and caveats of the study: There were vaccine-associated CD4 TCRs across spike, dominant at 160-218 and 743-854. The donors showed a predominance of white British ancestry and of females, with possible underestimation of clonal diversity.

On this clone: Its specificity is unknown.

Germline values: CDR1 SGHRS, CDR2 YFSETQ. Between the trimmed V and J ends, which lost 0 bases and 3 bases, there was a span of 6 bases. This CDR3 is 13 amino acids long. Data came from immunoSEQ multiplex PCR; TCRdb stores just in-frame clones and leaves some out. The sample records around 100,000 clones, around 90% being singletons. V is TRBV5-1 and J is TRBJ1-1; D remains ambiguous. This TCR was recovered from an adult in good health. Sample: peripheral blood, taken on day 0 of AZD1222 vaccination. The CDR3 loop is CASSLGGHTEAFF. CDR3 nucleotide sequence: TGCGCCAGCAGCTTGGGTGGGCACACTGAAGCTTTCTTT.